Sequencing of this T cell receptor (beta chain) was carried out in a study of OX40 agonist ivuxolimab in advanced cancers. CDR1 is KGHSH, CDR2 LQKENI, per germline. With V trimmed by 0 bases and J by 4 bases, 3 bases remained unmatched. The CDR3 has 15 amino acids. Here immunoSEQ multiplex PCR was the method, and the copy in TCRdb shows in-frame clones only, minus some. The data contain roughly 61,000 clones, roughly 90% of them singletons. The input for sequencing was CD4+ or CD8+ T cells sorted from blood, taken in a trial of the OX40 agonist ivuxolimab. This TCR came from an adult with an advanced solid tumor such as melanoma, head and neck, liver or kidney cancer. The genes are TRBV18 and TRBJ1-2; 9 bases line up with TRBD1. This chain's CDR3 is CASSPPGQGSYGYTF. The CDR3 DNA reads as TGTGCCAGCTCACCACCGGGACAGGGCTCCTATGGCTACACCTTC.